The 11 T cell receptor beta chains presented below share a single source sample, sequenced in a study of cytomegalovirus exposure and HLA in healthy donors (TCRdb year 2017). The method was the immunoSEQ multiplex PCR assay. TCRdb provides this immuneACCESS table in a form limited to in-frame rearrangements. Some clones are lacking; in checked studies, under half of them reflect an unresolved V gene, and why the rest are absent is not known. The sample table lists approximately 160,000 clones, approximately 86% of them with a count of one. Around 2.4% of the sample goes to the ten largest clones. The sample comprised PBMCs. The receptors come from a woman under 30 in good health and CMV-seronegative.

The chain carries TRBV5-1 and TRBJ2-3; D is possibly TRBD1 (6 bases). V was pared by 5 bases and J by 6 bases, with 13 bases between. The CDR3 runs 13 residues. CDR1 is SGHRS, CDR2 YFSETQ, per germline. The CDR3 loop is CASSPGAGDTQYF. CDR3 DNA: TGCGCCAGCAGTCCAGGGGCCGGGGATACGCAGTATTTT. The variable domain in full, with the rest retrieved from reference TRBV5-1 and TRBJ2-3, is KAGVTQTPRYLIKTRGQQVTLSCSPISGHRSVSWYQQTPGQGLQFLFEYFSETQRNKGNFPGRFSGRQFSNSRSEMNVSTLELGDSALYLCASSPGAGDTQYFGPGTRLTVL.

The chain employs TRBV5-1 and TRBJ2-3, with 8 bases fitting TRBD2. V was pared by 0 bases and J by 2 bases, with 5 bases of the junction left unmatched. CDR3 size: 16 residues. CDR1 SGHRS and CDR2 YFSETQ come from the germline V gene. CDR3 nucleotide sequence: TGCGCCAGCAGCTTGGGGAGCGGGAGTGTCACAGATACGCAGTATTTT. Translating gives CASSLGSGSVTDTQYF.

V gene TRBV2 combines with J gene TRBJ2-3; tentative D call: TRBD2 (6 bases). The V gene lost 5 bases and the J gene lost 6 bases, with 9 bases spanning the gap. The length of the CDR3 is 12 residues. The germline CDR1 and CDR2 sequences are SNHLY and FYNNEI. The CDR3 spells CASSSSGDTQYF. The CDR3 DNA is TGTGCCAGCAGTTCGAGCGGGGATACGCAGTATTTT.

This chain joins TRBV4-3 and TRBJ2-1; a weak D match, TRBD1 (5 bases). The CDR3 extends over 16 amino acids. Germline CDR1 reads LGHNA; CDR2 reads YSLEER. V shed 4 bases and J shed 4 bases, with 17 bases lying between them. The CDR3 sequence is CASSPTRQSLYNEQFF. The DNA of the CDR3 is TGCGCCAGCAGCCCGACACGACAGAGCTTATACAATGAGCAGTTCTTC.

This chain connects TRBV5-1 to TRBJ1-1; weak D call: TRBD1 (5 bases). This CDR3 region has 13 residues. CDR1 SGHRS and CDR2 YFSETQ come from the germline V gene. Trimming cost V 4 bases and J 2 bases, with 9 bases left between them. The CDR3 is CASSGGANTEAFF. CDR3 nucleotides: TGCGCCAGCAGCGGAGGGGCAAACACTGAAGCTTTCTTT.

The CDR3, as DNA: TGTGCCAGCAGAGGCGGGGTAGGGTTGGCTGATCAGCCCCAGCATTTT. Encoded protein: CASRGGVGLADQPQHF. The chain joins TRBV2 to TRBJ1-5; D unclear. Germline loops: CDR1 SNHLY, CDR2 FYNNEI. V was cut by 6 bases and J by 5 bases, with 20 bases left in between. The CDR3 runs to 16 residues. Looking up the rest from reference TRBV2 and TRBJ1-5 gives the full variable domain: EPEVTQTPSHQVTQMGQEVILRCVPISNHLYFYWYRQILGQKVEFLVSFYNNEISEKSEIFDDQFSVERPDGSNFTLKIRSTKLEDSAMYFCASRGGVGLADQPQHFGDGTRLSIL.

This sequence joins TRBV28 and TRBJ1-1; D gene ambiguous. This CDR3 contains 12 residues. Trimming cost V 2 bases and J 11 bases, with 12 bases left between them. CDR1 is MDHEN and CDR2 is SYDVKM in the germline V gene. The chain's CDR3 is CASSLGVSGAFF. The CDR3 coding sequence is TGTGCCAGCAGTTTAGGGGTTTCGGGGGCTTTCTTT.

The V gene is TRBV6-5, the J gene TRBJ2-1, with TRBD2 matching over 7 bases. The CDR3 consists of 14 residues. CDR1 and CDR2 from the germline V gene are MNHEY and SVGAGI. V trimming: 6 bases; J trimming: 7 bases; junction bases outside the gene matches: 9. The CDR3 reads CASSLGLDYNEQFF. The CDR3 DNA follows: TGTGCCAGCAGCCTCGGACTAGATTATAATGAGCAGTTCTTC.

The V and J genes are TRBV18 and TRBJ1-1; D not certain. CDR1 and CDR2 from the germline V gene are KGHSH and LQKENI. Trimming took off 4 bases at V and 3 bases at J, with 9 bases between the two ends. The CDR3 sequence is 13 residues long. CDR3 DNA sequence: TGTGCCAGCTCACGATCGAGGGACACTGAAGCTTTCTTT. It translates to CASSRSRDTEAFF.

In its sample, this clone was seen a few times. The chain combines TRBV5-4 with TRBJ2-1, with a weak D call TRBD2 (5 bases). The CDR3 contains 14 residues. Per the germline V gene, CDR1 is SGHNT and CDR2 is YYREEE (reference sequence). Trimming left V 3 bases short and J 5 bases short, with 12 bases between. CDR3 DNA: TGTGCCAGCAGCTCCGGACTTACCGACAATGAGCAGTTCTTC. Its translation: CASSSGLTDNEQFF.

In its sample, this clone was seen once. The rearrangement links TRBV6-4 to TRBJ2-1; D may be TRBD2 (5 bases). The CDR3 is made up of 13 amino acids. The germline V gene encodes CDR1 MRHNA and CDR2 SNTAGT. The V end lost 6 bases, the J end lost 5 bases, and 11 bases lay between the germline ends. CDR3 residues: CASRGVRDNEQFF. The CDR3 DNA reads TGTGCCAGCAGGGGAGTGAGGGACAATGAGCAGTTCTTC.